A single TCR beta chain is shown here with its context. Its antigen target is currently unknown. Base qualities are not at hand, and no much larger clone is one base apart. Graves' hyperthyroidism was defined as stable when no progression to ophthalmopathy occurred over 18 months of follow-up. Hyperthyroidism patients were newly diagnosed, had a disease duration of under 2 months, and were aged 18 to 65 years. Patients with uncontrolled infections, other autoimmune diseases, pregnancy or lactation were excluded. Diagnoses were established on the basis of clinical symptoms, serum thyroxine and TRAb, thyroid ultrasound, and orbital computed tomography. PBMCs were separated from roughly 10 ml of fresh peripheral blood using Ficoll-Paque density gradient centrifugation. Total RNA was extracted using Trizol reagent, and RNA quality was assessed on an Agilent 2100 Bioanalyzer. The data belong to a study of T cells in Graves' hyperthyroidism and ophthalmopathy (dated 2019 in TCRdb). At the level of the whole study: Peripheral blood samples were taken at the time of initial diagnosis, prior to any treatment. After blood sampling, hyperthyroidism patients were treated with methimazole at a starting dose of 30 mg daily, and ophthalmopathy patients were treated with high-dose intravenous methylprednisolone. TCR V-J signatures able to tell the groups apart were searched for in a discovery cohort of around 95 patients, of whom over 40 had Graves' ophthalmopathy and about 60 had stable Graves' hyperthyroidism. For training and testing, the roughly 100 patients in the discovery cohort were randomly divided in a 7:3 ratio. Prospective prediction of ophthalmopathy was tested in an independent validation cohort of 18 to 20 hyperthyroidism patients and some 17 patients who later progressed to ophthalmopathy. The paper reports TCR Vbeta CDR3 sequencing of some 140 peripheral blood samples: approximately 43 ophthalmopathy, over 70 hyperthyroidism and approximately 17 progressor patients. In about six Graves' hyperthyroidism patients, the study also compared T-cell repertoires from thyroid tissue with T-cell repertoires from blood.

The TCR beta CDR3 regions were amplified from the RNA transcripts. The first round of RT-PCR for the TCR CDR3 was performed with the HTBI primer set and the Qiagen OneStep RT-PCR kit. A second multiplex PCR round built the libraries, followed by size selection and purification. The libraries were sequenced on an Illumina HiSeq2000 using paired-end 100 bp reads. In the authors' own workflow: Raw data were processed with SOAPnuke, discarding reads with adapters, uncalled bases, mean Phred below 15, or no exact constant-primer or identifier match. COPE v1.2.5 was used to merge high-quality paired reads, and clonotypes were defined as unique nucleotide sequences. MiTCR v1.1 was used to align clonotypes to the IMGT TRBV, TRBD and TRBJ reference segments. Analysis was restricted to V-J combinations with a frequency above 0.0001, which covered over 98% of repertoires. A TCS score was defined as the ratio between F50 (clonal expansion) and ExV (chaos), using BLOSUM62-based TCRdist between CDR3 peptides within each V-J. Welch's t-statistics and random forest reduced several hundred V-J features to around 14, which were used in a naive Bayes classifier (R e1071). TCRdb ran its own pipeline on the public reads, namely fastp trimming at Q25 and MiXCR clone calling, and kept in-frame beta chains. Every distinct CDR3 protein forms one entry, paired with its most common genes and DNA. What appears here as the V and J calls and clone size reflects TCRdb's work, not the paper's. Present in this sample are some 620,000 distinct CDR3 sequences, around 15% of which were seen just once. The ten top clones hold 3.5% to 4% of the sample.

On the study overall, not on this receptor specifically: Most expanded thyroid clonotypes (frequency above 0.001) were also found in blood, which suggests that blood repertoires may mirror thyroid immune responses. During validation, the model predicted progression to ophthalmopathy a median of about 6.5 months ahead of onset, with 60% to 71% sensitivity and around 73% specificity. Ophthalmopathy was separated from stable hyperthyroidism by a 13 V-J signature model, with around 90% sensitivity and about 81% specificity obtained in cross-validation and 80%/75% obtained in testing. No statistical method was used to set the sample size in advance, and investigators knew the group allocation.

Input material: blood. The receptor was isolated from a woman between 25 and 40 years old with Graves' hyperthyroidism.

In nucleotide form, the sequence is TGTGCCAGCGTGCAGGATGGCCTGAACACCGGGGAGCTGTTTTTT. This yields the protein CASVQDGLNTGELFF. The rearranged chain carries TRBV2 and TRBJ2-2, with no reliable assignment of the D segment. From its cysteine to its phenylalanine, the CDR3 spans 15 amino acids. The read is trimmed to its CDR3 DNA, 45 bases read in frame from base 1. CDR1 SNHLY and CDR2 FYNNEI are derived from the germline V gene. The V end loses 8 bases and the J end loses 1 base, and a stretch of 14 bases separates them. Joined to the reference TRBV2 and TRBJ2-2 proteins, this CDR3 gives the full variable domain: EPEVTQTPSHQVTQMGQEVILRCVPISNHLYFYWYRQILGQKVEFLVSFYNNEISEKSEIFDDQFSVERPDGSNFTLKIRSTKLEDSAMYFCASVQDGLNTGELFFGEGSRLTVL.